Listed here are 28 T cell receptor beta chains from one sample, sequenced in a study of blood T cell repertoires in COVID-19. Clones were sequenced by immunoSEQ multiplex PCR, and TCRdb holds only the in-frame ones, with some missing. The table records around 190,000 clones, about 86% of them present only once. The sample comprised peripheral blood. Receptors originate from a middle-aged man with active or convalescent COVID-19.

Here the CDR3 DNA reads TGTGCCAGCAGCCAGGAGACTAATACGCAGTATTTT. Translating it yields CASSQETNTQYF. This chain joins TRBV7-6 and TRBJ2-3; tentative D call: TRBD2 (5 bases). Trimming removed 5 bases from V and 7 bases from J, with 10 bases in between. Germline V gene sequence: CDR1 SGHVS, CDR2 FNYEAQ. This CDR3 is built from 12 residues.

J is TRBJ1-4 and V is TRBV19; possibly TRBD1 for D (6 bases). Germline CDR1 and CDR2: LNHDA and SQIVND (reference sequence). CDR3 length equals 16 residues. Trimming pared 7 bases from V and 0 bases from J, leaving 15 bases between. The CDR3 loop is CASTEGQISTNEKLFF. Written as DNA, the CDR3 is TGTGCCAGTACCGAAGGACAGATATCAACTAATGAAAAACTGTTTTTT.

The chain has TRBV27 and TRBJ2-2; possible D gene TRBD1, 6 bases. Germline values: CDR1 MNHEY, CDR2 SMNVEV (reference sequence). Trimming removed 6 bases at V and 6 bases at J, with 11 bases between. This CDR3 comprises 13 residues. This CDR3 is CASSYRVSGELFF. CDR3 bases: TGTGCCAGCAGCTACAGGGTATCCGGGGAGCTGTTTTTT.

The gene calls are TRBV18 and TRBJ1-2; 7 nucleotides agree with TRBD1. CDR3 length: 14 residues. J lost 5 bases, V lost 5 bases, and 8 bases had no gene match. Germline CDR1 and CDR2: KGHSH and LQKENI. The CDR3 nucleotides are TGTGCCAGCTCATCAGACAGGGTTCGGTATGGCTACACCTTC. This translates into CASSSDRVRYGYTF.

J is TRBJ1-3 and V is TRBV5-1; 12 bases align to TRBD1. The CDR3 sequence is 19 residues long. J was trimmed by 0 bases and V by 0 bases; bases with no gene match: 7. Germline CDR1 SGHRS, CDR2 YFSETQ. The CDR3 DNA follows: TGCGCCAGCAGCTTGGAAGGGACAGGGGGCCTCTCCTCTGGAAACACCATATATTTT. Encoded protein: CASSLEGTGGLSSGNTIYF.

The chain is built from TRBV29-1 and TRBJ2-2; TRBD1 might be the D (6 bases). The CDR3 runs 13 residues. Germline CDR1 reads SQVTM; CDR2 reads ANQGSEA. The germline V and J ends were trimmed by 7 bases and 1 base, with 10 bases remaining between them. The CDR3 is CSAGTLNTGELFF. In DNA form, the CDR3 reads TGCAGCGCCGGGACATTGAACACCGGGGAGCTGTTTTTT.

This rearrangement joins TRBV25-1 to TRBJ1-6; 8 bases line up with TRBD1. The CDR3 has 13 amino acids. Germline V gene sequence: CDR1 MGHDK, CDR2 SYGVNS. V lost 3 bases to trimming and J lost 9 bases; unmatched junction nucleotides: 1. This CDR3 is CASSDRGLSPLHF. CDR3 sequence (DNA): TGTGCCAGCAGTGACAGGGGGCTTTCACCCCTCCACTTT. The full variable domain, its missing parts supplied by reference TRBV25-1 and TRBJ1-6, is EADIYQTPRYLVIGTGKKITLECSQTMGHDKMYWYQQDPGMELHLIHYSYGVNSTEKGDLSSESTVSRIRTEHFPLTLESARPSHTSQYLCASSDRGLSPLHFGNGTRLTVT.

V gene TRBV4-3 combines with J gene TRBJ2-1, with TRBD2 identical over 8 bases. The CDR3 consists of 15 residues. The V gene end was trimmed by 4 bases and the J gene end by 6 bases; junction bases not matched to a gene: 8. Germline V gene data show CDR1 as LGHNA and CDR2 as YSLEER. CDR3 residues: CASSPKGTRGNEQFF. The DNA of the CDR3 is TGCGCCAGCAGCCCTAAAGGGACTAGAGGCAATGAGCAGTTCTTC.

A single count supports this clone. The rearrangement links TRBV27 to TRBJ2-1; D possibly corresponds to TRBD2 (6 bases). Trimming took 5 bases from V and 3 from J, leaving 11 bases between them. The CDR3 is 14 amino acids. Germline V gene sequence: CDR1 MNHEY, CDR2 SMNVEV (reference sequence). CDR3 nucleotide sequence: TGTGCCAGCAGTCCCGTAGCGGTCTACAATGAGCAGTTCTTC. This gives the protein CASSPVAVYNEQFF.

The V gene is TRBV6-5, the J gene TRBJ1-1, with D perhaps TRBD1 (6 bases). Germline values: CDR1 MNHEY, CDR2 SVGAGI. Between the trimmed V and J ends, which lost 0 bases and 0 bases, there was a span of 8 bases. The CDR3 covers 15 residues. The DNA of the CDR3 is TGTGCCAGCAGTTACTCCCAGGGGTTGAACACTGAAGCTTTCTTT. Its protein product is CASSYSQGLNTEAFF.

The V gene is TRBV7-3, the J gene TRBJ1-1; the D is unclear. The CDR3 has 13 residues. In germline, CDR1 is SGHTA, CDR2 FQGTGA. Trimming removed 5 bases from V and 1 base from J, with 8 bases in between. The CDR3 loop reads CASSLDKNTEAFF. The CDR3 bases are TGTGCCAGCAGCCTTGACAAGAACACTGAAGCTTTCTTT.

There are a few counts of this clone. V is TRBV13 and J is TRBJ2-1; 11 bases match TRBD2. V was pared by 5 bases and J by 1 base, with 16 bases of the junction left unmatched. The V gene's germline CDR1 is PRHDT and CDR2 FYEKMQ (reference sequence). The length of the CDR3 is 20 residues. CDR3 DNA: TGTGCCAGCAGCGGACCAGGGGGACTAGCGGACCCTTGGTCCTACAATGAGCAGTTCTTC. Translated, it gives CASSGPGGLADPWSYNEQFF.

There are a few counts of this clone. The gene calls are TRBV18 and TRBJ1-1; no reliable D call. Per the germline V gene, CDR1 is KGHSH and CDR2 is LQKENI. The ends were cut back, 1 base at V and 3 bases at J, with 9 bases in the middle. The CDR3 has 14 amino acids. The CDR3 bases are TGTGCCAGCTCACCACGGGCGGGCTACACTGAAGCTTTCTTT. This codes for CASSPRAGYTEAFF.

The rearrangement links TRBV12-3 or TRBV12-4 to TRBJ1-4, with D uncertain. The CDR3 sequence is 12 residues long. Trimming cost V 5 bases and J 4 bases, with 5 bases left between them. CDR3 nucleotides: TGTGCCAGCAGTCGGTTTAATGAAAAACTGTTTTTT. Residues: CASSRFNEKLFF.

This clone was observed a few times. The chain employs TRBV24-1 and TRBJ2-7; tentatively, D is TRBD2 (6 bases). V gave up 5 bases and J gave up 6 bases, with 10 bases separating them. CDR1 and CDR2 (germline): KGHDR, SFDVKD. This CDR3 spans 12 amino acids. This chain's CDR3 is CATSVVGGEQYF. The CDR3 DNA reads as TGTGCCACCAGTGTGGTGGGGGGCGAGCAGTACTTC.

The rearrangement uses TRBV28 and TRBJ2-1, with TRBD2 matching over 9 bases. The CDR3 totals 15 residues. The V gene end was trimmed by 6 bases and the J gene end by 0 bases; junction bases not matched to a gene: 3. From germline, CDR1 is MDHEN and CDR2 SYDVKM. For the CDR3, the DNA is TGTGCCAGCAGCTATAGCGGGAGCTCCTACAATGAGCAGTTCTTC. Its translation: CASSYSGSSYNEQFF.

The chain couples TRBV4-3 to TRBJ2-2; 14 bases map to TRBD2. The germline V gene encodes CDR1 LGHNA and CDR2 YSLEER. V lost 2 bases and J lost 7; bases outside the gene matches: 9. The CDR3 is 18 amino acids. The DNA of the CDR3 is TGCGCCAGCAGCCAAAGGACTAGCGGGGGGCCGGGTGGCGGGGAGCTGTTTTTT. Protein product: CASSQRTSGGPGGGELFF.

This rearrangement joins TRBV5-6 to TRBJ2-3; 7 bases map to TRBD2. CDR3 length: 15 residues. The germline gives CDR1 SGHDT, CDR2 YYEEEE. J was trimmed by 6 bases and V by 3 bases; bases with no gene match: 10. CDR3 nucleotide sequence: TGTGCCAGCAGCTCCACGAAGCGGGAAAGGGATACGCAGTATTTT. It is translated as CASSSTKRERDTQYF. Supplemented by reference TRBV5-6 and TRBJ2-3, the full variable domain reads DAGVTQSPTHLIKTRGQQVTLRCSPKSGHDTVSWYQQALGQGPQFIFQYYEEEERQRGNFPDRFSGHQFPNYSSELNVNALLLGDSALYLCASSSTKRERDTQYFGPGTRLTVL.

This rearrangement joins TRBV30 to TRBJ1-3, with a weak D call TRBD1 (6 bases). Trimming removed 0 bases from V and 2 bases from J, with 8 bases in between. The CDR3 has 14 amino acids. Germline V lookup: CDR1 GTSNPN, CDR2 SVGIG (reference sequence). CDR3 protein: CAWSVSGAGNTIYF. The CDR3 region has the DNA TGTGCCTGGAGTGTTTCAGGGGCTGGAAACACCATATATTTT.

The chain employs TRBV9 and TRBJ2-5; no firm D call. CDR1 and CDR2 from the germline V gene are SGDLS and YYNGEE. Trimming left V 0 bases short and J 4 bases short, with 7 bases between. The CDR3 sequence is 13 residues long. CDR3 residues: CASSVGVGETQYF. The CDR3, as DNA: TGTGCCAGCAGCGTAGGAGTCGGAGAGACCCAGTACTTC. The whole variable domain, remainder taken from reference TRBV9 and TRBJ2-5, is DSGVTQTPKHLITATGQRVTLRCSPRSGDLSVYWYQQSLDQGLQFLIQYYNGEERAKGNILERFSAQQFPDLHSELNLSSLELGDSALYFCASSVGVGETQYFGPGTRLLVL.

The chain joins TRBV3-1 (or the pseudogene TRBV3-2) to TRBJ1-1; D is undetermined. The germline V gene has CDR1 LGHDT and CDR2 YNNKEL (reference sequence). Between the trimmed V and J ends, which lost 4 bases and 1 base, there was a span of 13 bases. This CDR3 is 15 amino acids long. CDR3 residues: CASSREPLSNTEAFF. The CDR3 DNA reads as TGTGCCAGCAGCCGCGAACCACTATCGAACACTGAAGCTTTCTTT.

This clone has only one observation. The chain couples TRBV4-3 to TRBJ2-7; 8 nucleotides match TRBD2. The germline gives CDR1 LGHNA, CDR2 YSLEER. Trimming removed 0 bases from V and 4 bases from J; junction bases left unmatched: 2. This CDR3 spans 14 amino acids. The CDR3 loop is CASSQDGRGYEQYF. The CDR3 nucleotides read TGCGCCAGCAGCCAAGACGGGAGGGGGTACGAGCAGTACTTC.

This clone was seen only once. The chain combines TRBV6-5 with TRBJ2-7, with 10 bases identical to TRBD2. The CDR3 extends over 15 amino acids. With V trimmed by 7 bases and J by 5 bases, 11 bases remained unmatched. Germline V gene data show CDR1 as MNHEY and CDR2 as SVGAGI. This CDR3 reads CASIQREGILDEQYF. CDR3 DNA sequence: TGTGCCAGCATACAGCGGGAGGGCATCCTCGACGAGCAGTACTTC.

This clone was observed a single time. The chain joins TRBV19 to TRBJ2-2, with D possibly being TRBD2 (5 bases). The CDR3 is 13 amino acids. V was cut by 6 bases and J by 4 bases, with 9 bases left in between. Germline V lookup: CDR1 LNHDA, CDR2 SQIVND (reference sequence). CDR3 protein: CASRMGSTGELFF. The CDR3 nucleotides are TGTGCCAGTAGAATGGGGAGCACCGGGGAGCTGTTTTTT.

The chain carries TRBV27 and TRBJ1-4; D unresolved. Germline V gives CDR1 MNHEY, CDR2 SMNVEV (reference sequence). CDR3 length: 14 amino acids. V was trimmed by 6 bases and J by 5 bases, leaving 13 bases between them. For the CDR3, the DNA is TGTGCCAGCAGCCCCGCGCCTACGAATGAAAAACTGTTTTTT. It encodes CASSPAPTNEKLFF.

This sequence joins TRBV12-5 and TRBJ1-2; no firm D call. Per the germline V gene, CDR1 is LGHNT and CDR2 is FRNRAP. The V end was cut by 3 bases, the J end by 8 bases, with 25 bases between. CDR3 length: 17 residues. CDR3: CASGFPLELGGSIGYTF. In DNA form, the CDR3 reads TGTGCTAGTGGTTTTCCCTTGGAATTAGGAGGTTCTATCGGCTACACCTTC.

This clone was counted only a few times. The rearrangement uses TRBV7-9 and TRBJ2-7; no clear D. Deletions cut 5 bases from V and 3 bases from J, with 8 bases between. The CDR3 extends over 12 amino acids. Germline CDR1 SEHNR, CDR2 FQNEAQ (reference sequence). The CDR3 here is CASSRSFYEQYF. The CDR3 DNA reads as TGTGCCAGCAGCCGCAGTTTCTACGAGCAGTACTTC.

The V call is TRBV6-5, the J call TRBJ2-7; D might be TRBD1 (7 bases). V was cut by 6 bases and J by 0 bases, with 15 bases left in between. CDR3 size: 15 residues. Per the germline V gene, CDR1 is MNHEY and CDR2 is SVGAGI. The CDR3: CASRGGGGFSYEQYF. DNA for the CDR3: TGTGCCAGCAGGGGTGGAGGGGGCTTCTCCTACGAGCAGTACTTC.